The subject of this entry is one T cell receptor (beta chain). Germline V CDR1 and CDR2: SGHVS, FQNEAQ. The V and J ends lost 1 base and 5 bases, in that order; junction bases with no gene match: 4. The CDR3 spans 15 residues. TCRdb processed the RT-PCR reads anew with MiXCR; each CDR3 protein has one entry. In the table there are about 700,000 distinct CDR3 sequences, 13% to 15% of which are singletons. The rearrangement uses TRBV7-8 and TRBJ2-7; 11 bases agree with TRBD1. The source material was memory CD4+ T cells from blood. The sequence derives from a female donor in good health, serving as a healthy control. CDR3 nucleotide sequence: TGTGCCAGCAGCTTAGGGACAGGGGGCTTCCACGAGCAGTACTTC. It yields the protein CASSLGTGGFHEQYF.